This TCR beta chain was identified in a study of blood T cell repertoires in COVID-19. Profiled with immunoSEQ multiplex PCR; TCRdb holds only in-frame clones, not every one. The repertoire holds approximately 220,000 clones, with around 92% as singletons. Adults between about 18 and 95 years of age took part from some 25 US areas. Cohorts were based on clinical histories the participants reported. The CDR3 runs 14 residues. The V gene's germline CDR1 is SGHNT and CDR2 YYREEE (reference sequence). Losses at the gene ends were 5 bases for V and 1 base for J; bases not matched to a gene: 4. This receptor was taken from a woman in her thirties with acute COVID-19. This rearrangement joins TRBV5-4 to TRBJ1-1; 8 positions match TRBD1. The sample taken for sequencing was PBMCs or T cells enriched from blood (not recorded which). CDR3 in DNA: TGTGCCAGCAGACCGGACAGGGCGAACACTGAAGCTTTCTTT. The encoded protein is CASRPDRANTEAFF.